The subject of this entry is one T cell receptor (beta chain). This clone was seen once. The antigen it binds to is not known. No per-base quality is available; no much larger clone lies one base away. This specimen comes from a study of T cell changes during pregnancy in multiple sclerosis (dated by TCRdb to 2018 to 2020). In the study overall: Changes in the T cell repertoire over the course of pregnancy were examined in this study in women with multiple sclerosis.

Library generation was performed with the immunoSEQ multiplex PCR assay. TCRdb carries this immuneACCESS record with in-frame sequences only. Its versions omit some clonotypes, under half of them owing to an unresolved V gene in the studies checked, with the rest unexplained. For this sample the table gives 80,000 to 100,000 clones, of which 91% were detected only once. The top ten clones comprise approximately 1.7% of the sample. Via the germline V gene (reference sequence), CDR1 is PRHDT and CDR2 FYEKMQ. From the cysteine through the phenylalanine, the CDR3 covers 19 amino acids. The CDR3 DNA has 57 bases and is translated from base 1. Germline trimming: 3 bases from V, 3 bases from J; junction bases outside gene matches: 18.

Sequencing was performed on peripheral blood, taken after pregnancy. The sequence came from a female donor in good health, enrolled as a control in a pregnancy study. Recombination connected TRBV13 to TRBJ2-7; 9 bases in between match TRBD1. The sequenced DNA: TGTGCCAGCAGCTTCTTCAGAGGGTTTAGGGACAGGGAGGACTACGAGCAGTACTTC. Its amino acids are CASSFFRGFRDREDYEQYF.